The next 16 T cell receptor beta chains were all read from a single sample in a study of Ad26.COV2.S vaccination and SARS-CoV-2 variants. Only in-frame clones appear in the TCRdb table, and some are missing; sequencing was by immunoSEQ multiplex PCR. This sample has approximately 410,000 clones; 92% occur once, and the top ten carry 1.5% to 2%. Treatment described: about 20 received Ad26.COV2.S at low or high dose, single or two shots; roughly five received placebo; per-sample allocation not given. On day 63 after the first injection, vaccine and placebo recipients gave samples. The source material was peripheral blood, sampled in a trial of Ad26.COV2.S vaccine versus placebo. These receptors came from a person between 18 and 65 years old who received the Ad26.COV2.S COVID-19 vaccine or a placebo.

This chain connects TRBV18 to TRBJ1-3, with D possibly TRBD1 on 5 matching bases. This CDR3 region has 17 residues. V lost 3 bases, J lost 1 base, and 16 bases lay in between. Germline V gives CDR1 KGHSH, CDR2 LQKENI. The CDR3 bases are TGTGCCAGCTCACCCCTTAACGCCGACAGTTCTGGAAACACCATATATTTT. Protein product: CASSPLNADSSGNTIYF.

V and J are TRBV12-3 or TRBV12-4 and TRBJ1-6; 8 bases match TRBD1. CDR3 length: 13 amino acids. V dropped 7 bases and J dropped 9; count of bases not matched to a gene: 5. The CDR3 nucleotides are TGTGCCAGCATGGGACAGGCGGTTTCACCCCTCCACTTT. Its translation is CASMGQAVSPLHF.

As for this clone: One end of the junction fails to match germline, which may point to a read error. V gene TRBV5-4 combines with J gene TRBJ1-2; D is ambiguous. This CDR3 spans 16 amino acids. Germline loops: CDR1 SGHNT, CDR2 YYREEE (reference sequence). The CDR3 sequence is CASSHTLLITKYGYTF. CDR3 nucleotide sequence: TGTGCCAGCAGCCACACCTTACTGATCACTAAATATGGCTACACCTTC.

This chain links TRBV19 with TRBJ2-7; D ambiguous. Looked up from germline, CDR1 is LNHDA and CDR2 is SQIVND (reference sequence). The ends were cut back, 5 bases at V and 5 bases at J, with 13 bases in the middle. This CDR3 has 13 residues. DNA of the CDR3: TGTGCCAGTAGTTTCATGGTGGGCAACGAGCAGTACTTC. Translation gives CASSFMVGNEQYF.

The V call is TRBV9, the J call TRBJ1-1; 11 bases line up with TRBD1. CDR1 is SGDLS and CDR2 is YYNGEE in the germline V gene. Trimming removed 3 bases from V and 7 bases from J; junction bases left unmatched: 8. The CDR3 is 15 residues long. The CDR3, as DNA: TGTGCCAGCAGCGGGGCCGGGACAGGGGGTTTTGAAGCTTTCTTT. Translated, it gives CASSGAGTGGFEAFF.

V and J are TRBV6-5 and TRBJ2-7; D is possibly TRBD1 (5 bases). The CDR3 loop spans 13 amino acids. Germline V gene data show CDR1 as MNHEY and CDR2 as SVGAGI. Between the trimmed V and J ends, which lost 5 bases and 4 bases, there was a span of 12 bases. The CDR3 sequence is CASSRTRFYEQYF. DNA for the CDR3: TGTGCCAGCAGTCGGACACGCTTTTACGAGCAGTACTTC.

The chain carries TRBV5-6 and TRBJ2-7, with TRBD1 as a possible D gene (7 bases). The germline V gene has CDR1 SGHDT and CDR2 YYEEEE. Trimming left V 0 bases short and J 3 bases short, with 13 bases between. CDR3 size: 15 residues. CDR3 sequence reads: CASSLEGRGVYEQYF. CDR3 nucleotides: TGTGCCAGCAGCTTGGAGGGCAGGGGGGTCTACGAGCAGTACTTC.

The genes are TRBV15 and TRBJ2-1; TRBD2 matches at 12 bases. V dropped 8 bases and J dropped 5; count of bases not matched to a gene: 10. Germline CDR1 LNHNV, CDR2 YYDKDF (reference sequence). This CDR3 contains 16 residues. The CDR3 region is CATSETSGGTNNEQFF. CDR3 nucleotide sequence: TGTGCCACCTCGGAAACTAGCGGGGGGACAAACAATGAGCAGTTCTTC.

In DNA, the CDR3 is TGTGCCTGGAGTGTACCTCAGAACACTGAAGCTTTCTTT. Amino acids: CAWSVPQNTEAFF. This rearrangement joins TRBV30 to TRBJ1-1; unclear D gene. The CDR3 loop spans 13 amino acids. Germline lookup yields CDR1 GTSNPN and CDR2 SVGIG (reference sequence). V lost 0 bases and J 1 base, leaving 6 bases between the germline ends.

V and J are TRBV19 and TRBJ2-1; D gene unclear. V gave up 5 bases and J gave up 0 bases, with 11 bases separating them. The CDR3 is 15 residues long. Germline V CDR1 and CDR2: LNHDA, SQIVND (reference sequence). DNA of the CDR3: TGTGCCAGTAGTGGCAGTGCGACCTCCTACAATGAGCAGTTCTTC. Its protein product is CASSGSATSYNEQFF.

J is TRBJ1-6 and V is TRBV7-9; D uncertain. The V gene lost 5 bases and the J gene lost 4 bases, with 15 bases spanning the gap. The CDR3 extends over 16 amino acids. Germline V gene sequence: CDR1 SEHNR, CDR2 FQNEAQ (reference sequence). CDR3 coding DNA: TGTGCCAGCAGCGAAGGAAGCCGGATTTATAATTCACCCCTCCACTTT. Its protein product is CASSEGSRIYNSPLHF.

V usage is TRBV7-9 and J usage is TRBJ1-4; D remains unclear. The germline V gene encodes CDR1 SEHNR and CDR2 FQNEAQ (reference sequence). The CDR3 has 14 amino acids. Trimming removed 1 base from V and 7 bases from J, with 10 bases in between. As DNA, the CDR3 is TGTGCCAGCAGCTTAGATTATGGAGGTGAAAAACTGTTTTTT. Encoded protein: CASSLDYGGEKLFF.

The CDR3 DNA is TGCGCCAGCAGCCTCGGACCGGGGGGATCACCCCTCCACTTT. As protein: CASSLGPGGSPLHF. V and J are TRBV5-1 and TRBJ1-6, with a weak D call TRBD1 (5 bases). Germline loops: CDR1 SGHRS, CDR2 YFSETQ. The CDR3 consists of 14 residues. V was trimmed by 4 bases and J by 10 bases, leaving 15 bases between them.

In DNA, the CDR3 is TGTGCCAGCAGCTTAAAACCTCAGGGCCACTCTGGAAACACCATATATTTT. This sequence encodes CASSLKPQGHSGNTIYF. The chain employs TRBV3-1 (or the pseudogene TRBV3-2) and TRBJ1-3; D might be TRBD1 (5 bases). CDR1 and CDR2 (germline): LGHDT, YNNKEL (reference sequence). The V end was cut by 5 bases, the J end by 0 bases, with 17 bases between. CDR3 size: 17 residues.

The chain combines TRBV20-1 with TRBJ1-1; D not resolved. Trimming shortened V by 7 bases and J by 0 bases, and 6 bases separated the two germline ends. From germline, CDR1 is DFQATT and CDR2 SNEGSKA (reference sequence). The CDR3 has 11 amino acids. CDR3: CSGRMNTEAFF. For the CDR3, the DNA is TGCAGTGGCCGAATGAACACTGAAGCTTTCTTT.

The chain is built from TRBV12-5 and TRBJ1-1, with a tentative D call TRBD1 (6 bases). The germline CDR1 and CDR2 sequences are LGHNT and FRNRAP. The CDR3 has 15 residues. The CDR3 sequence: CAGSGGGRMNTEAFF. The CDR3 bases are TGTGCCGGAAGCGGGGGCGGGCGGATGAACACTGAAGCTTTCTTT.